Following are 8 T cell receptor beta chains from one sample sequenced in a study of tumor and adjacent non-tumor tissue in lung cancer. No cell sorting was done before RNA was extracted from the tissue. Distant lung tissue was collected more than 3 cm away from the tumor edge. The library came from three nested PCR rounds adapted from ARM-PCR protocols. MiXCR was run by TCRdb on the multiplex PCR reads, yielding one entry per CDR3 protein. In the table there are approximately 82,000 distinct CDR3 sequences, just over 75% of which are singletons. Sequences were obtained from distant non-tumor lung tissue. The origin of the receptors is a man aged 65 to 85 with non-small cell lung cancer.

Concerning this clonotype: The junction does not match germline at one end; this may be a read error. The chain uses TRBV11-3 and TRBJ2-2; 7 bases map to TRBD2. CDR1 is SGHNT, CDR2 YENEEA, per germline. The CDR3 is made up of 16 amino acids. DNA for the CDR3: TGTACCAGCAGCCGCCTACTAGCGAGAAACACCGGGAAGTTGTCTTTT. Protein sequence: CTSSRLLARNTGKLSF.

This clonotype came up many times. V usage is TRBV13 and J usage is TRBJ2-2; 7 nucleotides line up with TRBD2. CDR3 size: 18 residues. V dropped 5 bases and J dropped 3; count of bases not matched to a gene: 15. Germline CDR1 is PRHDT and CDR2 is FYEKMQ (reference sequence). The DNA for the CDR3 is TGTGCCAGCAGCCTACTAAAGGGCGGGAGCGTCGACACCGGGGAGCTGTTTTTT. Its protein product is CASSLLKGGSVDTGELFF.

In the case of this clonotype: Sequence at one end of the junction differs from germline and may be a read error. This chain links TRBV6-5 with TRBJ2-3; D is unresolved. This CDR3 contains 16 residues. CDR1 is MNHEY, CDR2 SVGAGI, per germline. The CDR3 sequence: CASSYSAPPGTDAQYF. CDR3 bases: TGTGCCAGCAGTTACTCGGCCCCGCCGGGCACAGATGCGCAGTATTTT.

About this clonotype itself: At one of its ends the junction is not consistent with the germline gene, which may arise from a read error. This chain joins TRBV10-2 and TRBJ2-3; no reliable D call. CDR3 length: 14 amino acids. The germline V gene has CDR1 WSHSY and CDR2 SAAADI. The CDR3, as DNA: TGCGCCAGCACCTCTGGCAATGGCACAGATGCGCAATATTTT. This translates into CASTSGNGTDAQYF.

There are a few counts of this clonotype. A much larger clone lies one base from this, so it may be a read error. The V call is TRBV6-6, the J call TRBJ2-7; TRBD2 matches at 9 bases. In germline, CDR1 is MNHNY, CDR2 SVGAGI (reference sequence). The CDR3 is 15 amino acids. CDR3 coding DNA: TGTGTCAGCAGGGGTAGCGGGGGCCGCTCCTACGAGCAGTACTTC. Residues: CVSRGSGGRSYEQYF.

As regards this clonotype: Sequence at one end of the junction differs from germline and may be a read error. The chain is built from TRBV11-3 and TRBJ2-2; maybe TRBD2 (5 bases). The germline gives CDR1 SGHNT, CDR2 YENEEA. This CDR3 contains 12 residues. CDR3 DNA sequence: TGTGCGAGCAGCTTAAGCGCCGGGGAGATGTTTTTT. Translating gives CASSLSAGEMFF.

As to this clonotype: The junction shows a germline mismatch at one end, possibly a read error. V is TRBV6-5 and J is TRBJ1-5; D gene uncertain. This CDR3 comprises 15 residues. In germline, CDR1 is MNHEY, CDR2 SVGAGI. DNA of the CDR3: TGTGCCAGCAGGGATGTAGAAGGGAATTGGTGGGCCCAGCAATTT. Amino acids: CASRDVEGNWWAQQF.

This sequence joins TRBV5-1 and TRBJ2-1; 15 nucleotides agree with TRBD2. CDR1 and CDR2 (germline): SGHRS, YFSETQ. The CDR3 runs 16 residues. V gave up 0 bases and J gave up 9 bases; unmatched junction bases: 4. CDR3 protein: CASSLALGLAGGEQFF. CDR3 bases: TGCGCCAGCAGCTTGGCTCTGGGACTAGCGGGAGGTGAGCAGTTCTTC.